This T cell receptor (beta chain) was found in a study of T cell responses to AZD1222 COVID-19 vaccine. This clone came up a few times. Sequenced by immunoSEQ multiplex PCR; TCRdb stores in-frame clones only, minus some. The repertoire holds under 130,000 clones, with roughly 82% as singletons. The CDR3 runs 15 residues. Germline lookup yields CDR1 SGHTA and CDR2 FQGNSA. V lost 5 bases to trimming and J lost 7 bases, with 20 bases between them. The chain is built from TRBV7-2 and TRBJ1-2, with D possibly matching TRBD1 (6 bases). The receptor was derived from an adult in good health. Sequences were derived from peripheral blood, sampled on day 0 of AZD1222 vaccination. The CDR3 is CASSTPGGANGGYTF. The DNA for the CDR3 is TGTGCCAGCAGCACCCCGGGGGGGGCGAATGGTGGCTACACCTTC. The entire variable domain, with the rest obtained from reference TRBV7-2 and TRBJ1-2, is as follows: GAGVSQSPSNKVTEKGKDVELRCDPISGHTALYWYRQSLGQGLEFLIYFQGNSAPDKSGLPSDRFSAERTGGSVSTLTIQRTQQEDSAVYLCASSTPGGANGGYTFGSGTRLTVV.